A few counts support the clone carrying this T cell receptor beta chain. The antigen is undetermined. Each TRB amplification used roughly 250-550 ng of genomic DNA from blood. The data were obtained in a study of T and B cells in COVID-19 patients. Overall study context: Comorbidities linked to unfavorable COVID-19 outcome were present in about 90% of the 20 active-infection patients.

Study-level findings and limits: Exclusive to the recovered cohort were 2,300 or so TCR clusters, around 30 of them with low generation probability.

TRB rearrangements were amplified by multiplex PCR with BIOMED2 TRB-A/B primers. From the multiplex PCR reads, TCRdb called clonotypes with MiXCR, one entry per CDR3 protein. The sample has around 30,000 distinct CDR3 sequences; less than 35% are singletons. This CDR3 contains 14 residues. The V gene end was trimmed by 7 bases and the J gene end by 4 bases; junction bases not matched to a gene: 6. Germline assignment: CDR1 SGHTA and CDR2 FQGNSA. This TCR derives from a human donor who had recovered from COVID-19. The chain links TRBV7-2 to TRBJ2-1, with 8 nucleotides matching TRBD1. Input material: blood. For the CDR3, the DNA is TGTGCCAGCAAACCGGGACAGGTTTACAATGAGCAGTTCTTC. Translation: CASKPGQVYNEQFF. Using reference TRBV7-2 and TRBJ2-1 for the parts outside the CDR3, the full variable domain is GAGVSQSPSNKVTEKGKDVELRCDPISGHTALYWYRQSLGQGLEFLIYFQGNSAPDKSGLPSDRFSAERTGGSVSTLTIQRTQQEDSAVYLCASKPGQVYNEQFFGPGTRLTVL.